Detailed here is one T cell receptor beta chain. No antigen is known for it. Base qualities were left out, and no much larger clone turns up one base away. This sample stems from a study of cytomegalovirus exposure and HLA in healthy donors (dated by TCRdb to between 2016 and 2019). Describing the broader study: An earlier analysis of some 550 of the donors reported approximately 290 Gb of sequence data and more than 90 million unique TCR beta sequences from roughly 180 million T cells. Of the approximately 400 genotyped donors, 65% to 90% were placed in the genetic ancestry cluster associated with self-reported Caucasian donors. The study aimed to test whether cataloging public T cell receptors could reveal signatures of past pathogen exposure. To predict cytomegalovirus infection status, the study combined high-throughput TCR immunosequencing, statistical association of individual TCRs with disease status, and machine learning. The study used immunosequencing to profile the T cell repertoires of 666 subjects and linked those repertoires to cytomegalovirus serostatus. In a later genetic analysis, genome-wide SNP genotypes for about three fifths of the 666 donors were used, and that subset was treated as a discovery cohort. Every repertoire in the discovery cohort had been generated on one and the same sequencing platform. A later analysis re-examined previously published TCR beta repertoires from just over 650 donors and added high-resolution HLA genotyping to investigate patterns of TCR occurrence. Along with the roughly 670-subject first cohort, a separate validation cohort of some 130 different subjects was used. In an earlier analysis of about 590 of the donors, high-throughput TCR beta sequencing was used to judge whether each TCR beta V gene segment behaved as functional or pseudogenic. Approximately 300 gigabases of sequencing data and around 85 million unique TCR sequences made up an early release that covered 640 HLA-typed donors. Typing coverage differed by locus: A, B, C, DRB1 and DQB1 were typed in roughly 620-630 donors, DQA1 in approximately 520, DPA1 in some 610, and DPB1 in 400 to 490. Across about 380 genotyped donors of the cohort, an average of roughly 230,000 unique TCR beta nucleotide sequences per donor were sequenced, and approximately 17% of those sequences were non-productive. Donor age, sex, ethnicity and CMV serostatus were compiled alongside the repertoire data. Both class I and class II loci were covered by HLA typing, at four-digit resolution. Roughly 5 DR-DQ haplotypes were handled as single units for association and clustering, since linkage in the cohort was strong. The later analysis used no new phenotypic data to find candidate immune exposures, relying instead on TCR beta sequences and their occurrence across donors. Overall study results and their limits: A few of the identified cytomegalovirus-associated TCR beta chains were confirmed in vitro to be specific for cytomegalovirus antigens. A cluster of highly shared sequence variants was judged likely to represent a technical artifact of the sequencing pipeline. A later analysis found that TCR association rates varied across HLA loci, with DRB1 alleles showing the most associated TCRs and HLA-C alleles the fewest. In an earlier analysis of some 500 of the donors, most TCR beta V segments appeared in productive rearrangements about 90% or about 30% of the time, broadly matching IMGT annotations. Compared with the roughly 700-donor mean, donors in an Asian-associated ancestry cluster had fewer N-insertions in productive TCRs, according to a later genetic analysis. In both the original and validation cohorts, the classifier was reported to diagnose cytomegalovirus status with high specificity and sensitivity. Roughly uniform sequencing depth across donors was assumed in presence/absence analyses, although this assumption may not hold. Across donors, most TCR sequences were observed very rarely, whereas some public TCRs were present in many individuals. Immune exposure information for the cohort was limited to CMV serostatus. Correlated functional status among segregating V segments might be attributable to linkage disequilibrium, but an unknown experimental factor could not be ruled out. When HLA alleles, especially DR and DQ, strongly co-occurred, attributing TCR associations to individual alleles was difficult. A later analysis found that most CMV-associated TCR beta chains appeared HLA-restricted, with HLA associations seemingly driven largely by CMV exposure. A later analysis associated about 17,000 TCR beta sequences with specific HLA alleles at a false discovery rate of 0.05. The authors suggested that the approach could potentially be extended to other disease states and immunological phenotypes. A later analysis reported that several top co-occurrence clusters appeared linked to parvovirus B19, influenza, CMV and Epstein-Barr virus. A later genetic analysis associated a missense DCLRE1C variant with V-gene and J-gene trimming of TCR beta chains, and an independent cohort replicated the association. Some 15 rarely observed V segments, including chromosome 9 orphons, were excluded from the earlier analysis of approximately 500 of the donors because counts were too low. Because some donors lacked HLA typing at each locus, the association tests relied only on the typed subset. In the study, 150 to 200 TCR beta chains were listed as associated with cytomegalovirus. Only TCR beta chains were sequenced in this cohort, and the absence of alpha or paired-chain data limited detectable features. A later analysis found that HLA-associated TCR beta chains were more clonally expanded and had lower generation probabilities than equally common non-associated chains. A further reported finding was that TCR beta sequences accurately predicted the HLA-A and HLA-B alleles for most subjects in the first cohort.

Libraries were constructed by the immunoSEQ multiplex PCR assay. A mixture of 60 forward primers for TCR Vbeta segments and 13 reverse primers for TCR Jbeta segments was used in the multiplex PCR. The CDR3 region of rearranged TCR beta genes was amplified from genomic DNA by a multiplex PCR assay. The amplified TCR beta libraries were sequenced on the Illumina HiSeq System as 87-base-pair reads. The authors processed their data as follows. A later analysis tallied tens of millions of unique TCR beta chains across the 666 repertoires, and 10 million to 11 million of those chains were shared by two or more donors. Raw reads were error-corrected and collapsed into unique sequences by a nearest-neighbor algorithm in which closely related sequences were merged to remove PCR and sequencing errors. CDR3 sequences were aligned to IMGT reference sequences to assign V, D and J gene segments. For a sequence to be retained, a match of at least six nucleotides to both a V gene segment and a J gene segment was required. Rearrangements were classified as productive when the CDR3 lacked stop codons and remained in frame with V and J, and all other rearrangements were classified as non-productive. CDR3 was defined by IMGT convention, running from the second conserved V-encoded cysteine to the conserved J-encoded phenylalanine. The earlier analysis of roughly 590 of the donors excluded sequences that lacked an unambiguous match to a single V gene segment. In an earlier analysis of 587 of the donors, V segments were called functional above 56.7% productive rearrangements and were called segregating when the between-donor standard deviation exceeded 5%. A statistical classification framework was built to diagnose cytomegalovirus status from the catalog of TCR beta chain sequences. In a later analysis, V and J genes were assigned by comparing TCR nucleotide sequences against IMGT/GENE-DB human TR gene sequences. In a later analysis, CDR3 sequences and most-parsimonious VDJ recombination scenarios were assigned using the TCRdist pipeline. In a later analysis, each TCR beta chain was defined by its CDR3 amino acid sequence together with its V-gene family, and reads without a unique V-gene family were excluded. As a way to deal with suspected cross-contamination and a sequencing artifact, a later analysis dropped 450 to 600 nucleotide sequences that were highly shared and had low generation probability. In a later analysis, a clonal expansion index for each public chain was calculated from normalized within-repertoire ranks of inferred template counts. A later analysis computed generation probabilities with a VDJ recombination model fitted to out-of-frame rearrangements, and checked the results against IGoR. In a later analysis, hypergeometric tests were used to score TCR-TCR, TCR-HLA and TCR-CMV co-occurrence, with a repertoire-size bias correction applied to TCR pairs. In a later analysis, false discovery rates were estimated by permuting HLA or CMV assignments 20 times. A later analysis grouped co-occurring TCRs with DBSCAN, adding TCRdist sequence similarity when clustering within HLA-allele-positive subsets. Repertoires with fewer than 30,000 or more than 120,000 public chains, plus five repertoires with anomalous nucleotide sharing, were excluded from co-occurrence clustering. TCRdb's version of the immuneACCESS table is confined to in-frame rearrangements and falls short of the full clone set. An unresolved V gene accounts for under half of the shortfall where checked; the remainder is of unknown origin. The DNA gave D and trimming, while V, J and clone size come from that table. For this sample the table gives over 110,000 clones, of which 78% were detected only once. The ten top clones hold around 2.9% of the sample.

The cohort was made up of roughly 670 healthy bone marrow donors. At the time of sampling, all cohort members were nominally healthy, though unrecorded immune exposures were likely present. The donor was CMV seronegative and belonged to the group of under 400 seronegative cohort members. Every donor gave a peripheral blood sample, and the peripheral blood mononuclear cells from that sample were used for TCR beta sequencing. Genomic DNA was extracted from the blood cell samples with the Qiagen DNeasy Blood Extraction Kit. The sample taken for sequencing was PBMCs. This TCR derives from a female donor in good health and CMV-seronegative.

In nucleotides, the sequence is TGCGCCAGCAGCTTGAGGCCGGGAGGGCCAACAGATACGCAGTATTTT. Translated, it reads CASSLRPGGPTDTQYF. The rearranged chain carries TRBV5-1 and TRBJ2-3; 8 bases in the middle match TRBD2. Trimming leaves V shorter by 1 base and J shorter by 3 bases, with the junction holding 7 bases beyond the gene matches. The CDR3 measures 16 amino acids from cysteine to phenylalanine. This entry keeps only the CDR3 DNA: 48 bases, framed from base 1. From a lookup of the germline V gene, CDR1 and CDR2 are SGHRS and YFSETQ.